This TCR beta chain was sequenced during a study of blood T cell repertoires in COVID-19. Sequencing was performed with immunoSEQ multiplex PCR; in TCRdb, only in-frame clones are kept and a portion is missing. Here the sample spans some 390,000 clones, 80% to 90% being singletons. V lost 5 bases and J lost 6, with 15 bases in between. The CDR3 runs 13 residues. In germline, CDR1 is SGHNT, CDR2 YYREEE (reference sequence). Recovery among Cohort 3 donors was established by two negative PCRs, clearance, or symptom resolution. The source material was PBMCs or T cells enriched from blood (not recorded which). The chain employs TRBV5-4 and TRBJ2-7; D remains unclear. The origin of this receptor is a man in his thirties or forties who had recovered from COVID-19. CDR3 sequence: CASRPTSGREQYF. Written as DNA, the CDR3 is TGTGCCAGCAGGCCAACCTCTGGGCGCGAGCAGTACTTC.